Following are 15 T cell receptor beta chains from one sample sequenced in a study of T-cell memory formation after mild COVID-19. TCRdb re-called the 5' RACE reads through MiXCR, storing one row per CDR3 protein. The profile shows some 160,000 distinct CDR3 sequences, over 10% of them singletons. Sequenced: PBMCs or a T cell subset sorted from them (not recorded which). These receptors all stem from a man in his late teens or twenties who had mild COVID-19 (a few samples of this study predate the infection). Cell type and time point are not known.

This chain links TRBV3-1 with TRBJ1-6; D is unclear. The V end was cut by 5 bases, the J end by 10 bases, with 12 bases between. Germline V gene sequence: CDR1 LGHDT, CDR2 YNNKEL (reference sequence). The length of the CDR3 is 13 residues. The CDR3 DNA reads TGTGCCAGCAGCTCTCTCTACGACTCACCCCTCCACTTT. It is translated as CASSSLYDSPLHF.

This clonotype was counted many times. The V gene is TRBV2, the J gene TRBJ2-3; 7 nucleotides match TRBD1. Trimming removed 5 bases from V and 4 bases from J; junction bases left unmatched: 6. CDR1 and CDR2 (germline): SNHLY, FYNNEI. This CDR3 has 14 amino acids. The CDR3 coding sequence is TGTGCCAGCAGTTCACAGGGGAGATCAGATACGCAGTATTTT. This gives the protein CASSSQGRSDTQYF.

V usage is TRBV3-1 and J usage is TRBJ2-7; no reliable D call. The germline V and J ends were trimmed by 4 bases and 2 bases, with 12 bases remaining between them. The germline gives CDR1 LGHDT, CDR2 YNNKEL (reference sequence). The CDR3 is 14 residues long. CDR3 protein: CASSRRDGAYEQYF. The CDR3 region has the DNA TGTGCCAGCAGCCGTAGAGACGGAGCCTACGAGCAGTACTTC.

V usage is TRBV5-4 and J usage is TRBJ2-5; 9 bases align to TRBD1. Unmatched junction bases numbered 6, after V lost 4 bases and J lost 5 bases. CDR1 is SGHNT, CDR2 YYREEE, per germline (reference sequence). The CDR3 length is 14 residues. This CDR3 reads CASSAQGAVETQYF. The CDR3 DNA reads as TGTGCCAGCAGCGCACAGGGGGCGGTGGAGACCCAGTACTTC.

This clonotype has at least ten counts. This chain uses TRBV18 with TRBJ2-3, with D perhaps assigned TRBD1 or TRBD2 (6 bases each). CDR3 size: 15 residues. V gave up 3 bases and J gave up 4 bases, with 14 bases separating them. Germline CDR1 KGHSH, CDR2 LQKENI. In nucleotides, the CDR3 is TGTGCCAGCTCACCCATGGGGGGCCGCGCAGATACGCAGTATTTT. Translated, it gives CASSPMGGRADTQYF.

CDR3 coding DNA: TGTGCCAGCAGCGGGCGTTGGGCTTTCTTT. It translates to CASSGRWAFF. This chain joins TRBV7-9 and TRBJ1-1; D gene ambiguous. The germline V and J ends were trimmed by 5 bases and 11 bases, with 9 bases remaining between them. Germline V lookup: CDR1 SEHNR, CDR2 FQNEAQ (reference sequence). The CDR3 length is 10 residues.

This clonotype showed up just a few times. The gene calls are TRBV6-2 or TRBV6-3 and TRBJ2-7, with D perhaps matching TRBD1 (5 bases). Looked up from germline, CDR1 is MNHEY and CDR2 is SVGEGT. Between the trimmed V and J ends, which lost 2 bases and 4 bases, there was a span of 15 bases. The CDR3 totals 15 residues. CDR3 sequence reads: CASSYAQGKGYEQYF. The DNA for the CDR3 is TGTGCCAGCAGTTACGCGCAGGGCAAGGGATACGAGCAGTACTTC.

The J gene is TRBJ1-1, the V gene TRBV12-3 or TRBV12-4, with D unresolved. The CDR3 runs to 15 residues. V lost 1 base, J lost 0 bases, and 9 bases lay in between. DNA of the CDR3: TGTGCCAGCAGTTTAGTAACCGTAATGAACACTGAAGCTTTCTTT. Translated, it gives CASSLVTVMNTEAFF.

The chain recombines TRBV6-5 with TRBJ1-2, with D possibly being TRBD1 (6 bases). The CDR3 is made up of 15 amino acids. Looked up from germline, CDR1 is MNHEY and CDR2 is SVGAGI. V lost 8 bases and J lost 8, with 24 bases in between. CDR3 sequence (DNA): TGTGCCAGCCGCTTCGAGGGACAACAACCTGGGGGCTACACCTTC. It is translated as CASRFEGQQPGGYTF.

The chain links TRBV10-3 to TRBJ2-5; D is unresolved. V lost 8 bases, J lost 0 bases, and 7 bases lay in between. Germline values: CDR1 ENHRY, CDR2 SYGVKD. The CDR3 sequence is 12 residues long. The chain's CDR3 is CAISMYQETQYF. CDR3 coding DNA: TGTGCCATCTCGATGTACCAAGAGACCCAGTACTTC.

CDR3 nucleotide sequence: TGTGCCAGCAGTTCTCCGACAGGGGGCAACTATGGCTACACCTTC. Amino acid sequence: CASSSPTGGNYGYTF. V and J are TRBV6-2 or TRBV6-3 and TRBJ1-2, with TRBD1 identical over 10 bases. Germline-derived CDR1 and CDR2 are MNHEY and SVGEGT. The V and J ends lost 4 bases and 2 bases, in that order; junction bases with no gene match: 4. The CDR3 length is 15 residues.

In this sample, this clonotype turned up a few times. J is TRBJ1-6 and V is TRBV6-5; D gene uncertain. CDR1 is MNHEY and CDR2 is SVGAGI in the germline V gene. This CDR3 region has 13 residues. V dropped 3 bases and J dropped 10 bases, with 10 bases sitting between them. CDR3 region: CASSYSLESPLHF. The CDR3 coding sequence is TGTGCCAGCAGTTATAGTCTGGAATCACCCCTCCACTTT.

This clonotype has at least ten counts. The chain combines TRBV5-1 with TRBJ1-6; unclear D gene. This CDR3 spans 16 amino acids. The germline V gene encodes CDR1 SGHRS and CDR2 YFSETQ. V was clipped by 0 bases and J by 5 bases, with 12 bases between them. CDR3 bases: TGCGCCAGCAGCTTGGCCGGTCCAGAAAATAATTCACCCCTCCACTTT. This translates into CASSLAGPENNSPLHF.

The chain has TRBV5-1 and TRBJ2-5; 14 positions match TRBD2. J was trimmed by 1 base and V by 4 bases; bases with no gene match: 3. CDR1 and CDR2 from the germline V gene are SGHRS and YFSETQ. The CDR3 covers 16 residues. As DNA, the CDR3 is TGCGCCAGCAGCAAGGGACTAGCGGGGGCCCAAGAGACCCAGTACTTC. Translated, it gives CASSKGLAGAQETQYF.

V and J are TRBV20-1 and TRBJ1-5, with 8 bases lining up with TRBD1. The V and J ends lost 2 bases and 4 bases, in that order; junction bases with no gene match: 16. Per the germline V gene, CDR1 is DFQATT and CDR2 is SNEGSKA (reference sequence). The CDR3 is 18 residues long. CDR3 coding DNA: TGCAGTGCTAGACGGACCGGGACAGGCGGTGTATTGAATCAGCCCCAGCATTTT. It yields the protein CSARRTGTGGVLNQPQHF.